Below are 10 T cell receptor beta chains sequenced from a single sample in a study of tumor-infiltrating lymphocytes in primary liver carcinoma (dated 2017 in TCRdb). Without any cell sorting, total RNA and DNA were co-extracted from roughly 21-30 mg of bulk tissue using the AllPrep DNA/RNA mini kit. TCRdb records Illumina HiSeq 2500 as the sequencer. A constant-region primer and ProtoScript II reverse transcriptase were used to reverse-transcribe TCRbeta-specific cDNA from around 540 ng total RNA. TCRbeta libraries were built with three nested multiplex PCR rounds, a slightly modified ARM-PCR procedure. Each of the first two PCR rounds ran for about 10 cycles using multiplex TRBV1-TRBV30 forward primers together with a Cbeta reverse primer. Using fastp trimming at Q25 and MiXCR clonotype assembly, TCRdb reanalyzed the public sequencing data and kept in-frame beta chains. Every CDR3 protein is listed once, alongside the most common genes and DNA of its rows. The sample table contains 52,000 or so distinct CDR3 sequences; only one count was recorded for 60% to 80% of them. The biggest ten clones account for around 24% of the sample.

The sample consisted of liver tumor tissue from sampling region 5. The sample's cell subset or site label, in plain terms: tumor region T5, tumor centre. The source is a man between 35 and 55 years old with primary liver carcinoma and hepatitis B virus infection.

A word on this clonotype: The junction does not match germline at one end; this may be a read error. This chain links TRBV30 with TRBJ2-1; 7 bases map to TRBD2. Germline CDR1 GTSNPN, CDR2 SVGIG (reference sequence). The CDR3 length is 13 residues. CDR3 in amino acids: CAWNPSGNNEQFF. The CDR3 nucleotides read TGCGCCTGGAATCCCAGCGGGAACAACGAGCAGTTCTTC.

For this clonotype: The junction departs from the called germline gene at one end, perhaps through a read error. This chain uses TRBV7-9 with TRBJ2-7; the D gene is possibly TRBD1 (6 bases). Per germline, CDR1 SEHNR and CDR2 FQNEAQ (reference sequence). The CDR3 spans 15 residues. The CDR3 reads CTSSLVTGGTYEQYF. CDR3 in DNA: TGTACCAGCAGCTTAGTGACAGGTGGTACCTACGAGCAGTACTTC.

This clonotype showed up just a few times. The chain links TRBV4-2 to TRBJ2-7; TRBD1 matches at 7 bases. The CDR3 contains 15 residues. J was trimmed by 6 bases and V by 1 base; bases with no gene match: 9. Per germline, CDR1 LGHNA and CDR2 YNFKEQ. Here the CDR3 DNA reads TGTGCCAGCAGCCAAGGGGCGGCGGACAGGCTCGAGCAGTACTTC. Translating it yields CASSQGAADRLEQYF.

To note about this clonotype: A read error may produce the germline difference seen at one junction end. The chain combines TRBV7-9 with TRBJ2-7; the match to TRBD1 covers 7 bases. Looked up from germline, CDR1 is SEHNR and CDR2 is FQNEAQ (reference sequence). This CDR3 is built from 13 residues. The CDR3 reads CTSRHDRVYEQYF. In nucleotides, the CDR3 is TGTACCAGCAGACATGACAGGGTCTACGAGCAGTACTTC.

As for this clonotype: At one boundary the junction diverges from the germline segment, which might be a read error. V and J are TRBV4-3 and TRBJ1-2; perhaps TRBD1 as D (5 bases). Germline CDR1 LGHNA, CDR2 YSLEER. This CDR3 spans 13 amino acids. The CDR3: CASSQDVSWGYIF. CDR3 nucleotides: TGTGCCAGCAGCCAAGATGTATCTTGGGGCTACATCTTC.

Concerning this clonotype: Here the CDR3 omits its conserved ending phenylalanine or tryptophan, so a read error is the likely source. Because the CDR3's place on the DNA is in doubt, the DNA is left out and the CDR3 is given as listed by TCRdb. This chain's CDR3 is CASSLGVSNNEGFS. The chain joins TRBV11-3 to TRBJ2-1. The CDR3 region is 14 residues in length, termini included. Germline V gene sequence: CDR1 SGHNT, CDR2 YENEEA.

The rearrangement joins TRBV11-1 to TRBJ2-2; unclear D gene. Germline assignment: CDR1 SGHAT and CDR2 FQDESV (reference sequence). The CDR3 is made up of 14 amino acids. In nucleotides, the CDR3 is TGTCTCAGCAGTTTATGGGCAAACACCGGGGAGCTGTTTTTT. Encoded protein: CLSSLWANTGELFF.

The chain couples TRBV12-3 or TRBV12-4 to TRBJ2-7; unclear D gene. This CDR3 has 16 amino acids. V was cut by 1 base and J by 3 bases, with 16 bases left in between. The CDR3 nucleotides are TGTGCCAGCAGTTTAGTGGGGATTAGTGGAATCTACGAGCAGTACTTC. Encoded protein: CASSLVGISGIYEQYF.

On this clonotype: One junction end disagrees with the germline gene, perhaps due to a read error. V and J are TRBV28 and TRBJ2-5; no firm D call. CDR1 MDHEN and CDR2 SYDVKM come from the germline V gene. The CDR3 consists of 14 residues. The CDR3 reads CAISRHVGQETQHF. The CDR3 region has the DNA TGTGCCATCAGTCGGCACGTTGGGCAAGAGACCCAGCACTTC.

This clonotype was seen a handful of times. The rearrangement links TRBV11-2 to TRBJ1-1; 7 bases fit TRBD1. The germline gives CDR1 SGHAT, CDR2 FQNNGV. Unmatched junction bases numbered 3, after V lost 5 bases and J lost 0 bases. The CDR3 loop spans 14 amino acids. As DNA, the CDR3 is TGTGCCAGCAGCCCGGGACAGCTGAACACTGAAGCTTTCTTT. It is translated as CASSPGQLNTEAFF.